Listed below are T cell receptor beta chains from one sample, sequenced in a study of radiotherapy plus CTLA-4 blockade in lung cancer. Profiling relied on immunoSEQ multiplex PCR, and the TCRdb table lists in-frame clones only, not all of them. This table has tens of thousands of clones, 78% appearing once. The sample consisted of peripheral blood, taken from a patient treated with radiotherapy plus ipilimumab. These receptors came from a human donor with non-small cell lung cancer who had a partial response to radiotherapy plus ipilimumab. Some clones in this sample may be carry-over from other donors' samples. CDR3s include the opening cysteine and the closing phenylalanine or tryptophan. A D gene is named only where the DNA matches it firmly. Clone size is shown for a subset of rows, as once, few, many or a class of expanded clone.

j_call	d_call	clone_size	v_call	cdr3_nt	cdr3_aa
TRBJ2-1	TRBD2	few	TRBV29-1	TGCAGCGTTGATAGACTAGCGGGAGGGCCAGATGAGCAGTTCTTC	CSVDRLAGGPDEQFF
TRBJ1-3	TRBD1	NA	TRBV23-1	TGCGCCAGCAGTCACCGGACAGGGACCTCTGGAAACACCATATATTTT	CASSHRTGTSGNTIYF
TRBJ2-7	TRBD2	few	TRBV14	TGTGCCAGCAGGGGCCGGGGGGCCTACGAGCAGTACTTC	CASRGRGAYEQYF
TRBJ2-3	TRBD2	NA	TRBV7-2	TGTGCCAGCAGCTTAGCTAGCGGGGACACAGATACGCAGTATTTT	CASSLASGDTDTQYF
TRBJ1-1	NA	NA	TRBV7-9	TGTGCCAGCAGCTTAAGAGGGACTTTGAACACTGAAGCTTTCTTT	CASSLRGTLNTEAFF
TRBJ2-1	NA	once	TRBV21-1	TGTGCCAGCAGCCCAAAGTGGGATACGGGAGTAAACAATGAGCAGTTCTTC	CASSPKWDTGVNNEQFF
TRBJ2-3	NA	once	TRBV7-3	TGTGCCAGCAGCGAAAACGGGGGAGGAGGCACAGATACGCAGTATTTT	CASSENGGGGTDTQYF
TRBJ2-1	TRBD2	few	TRBV19	TGTGCCAGTACTCAGCGGGGGGAATACAATGAGCAGTTCTTC	CASTQRGEYNEQFF
TRBJ1-4	TRBD1	NA	TRBV6-1	TGTGCCAGCACCAAAACAGGGGTGGATGAAAAACTGTTTTTT	CASTKTGVDEKLFF
TRBJ1-6	TRBD1	NA	TRBV6-1	TGTGCCAGCAGTGACGGACAGGGCCCTATTCTGCGCTCCTATAATTCACCCCTCCACTTT	CASSDGQGPILRSYNSPLHF
TRBJ2-2	TRBD2	few	TRBV9	TGTGCCAGCAGCGCCCCCGAGAGCGGGGATAACACCGGGGAGCTGTTTTTT	CASSAPESGDNTGELFF
TRBJ2-7	TRBD2	NA	TRBV5-1	TGCGCCAGCAGCCCAACTGGGACTAGCGGTTACGAGCAGTACTTC	CASSPTGTSGYEQYF
TRBJ2-7	TRBD2	NA	TRBV6-6	TGTGCCAGCAGACCGGGACTAGCGGGTCTAACCTACGAGCAGTACTTC	CASRPGLAGLTYEQYF
TRBJ2-2	NA	NA	TRBV7-6	TGTGCCAGCAGCCCCTCCGTCACCGGGGAGCTGTTTTTT	CASSPSVTGELFF
TRBJ1-1	NA	once	TRBV6-1	TGTGCCAGCAGTGAAGTAGGAAGGGGCGAAGGCACTGAAGCTTTCTTT	CASSEVGRGEGTEAFF
TRBJ2-1	TRBD1	NA	TRBV6-5	TGTGCCAGCAGTTACTCGCTGGGACAGGGTATCCATGAGCAGTTCTTC	CASSYSLGQGIHEQFF
TRBJ1-1	NA	NA	TRBV6-5	TGTGCCAGCACCCGGGGGGGCTTCGGCGAAGCTTTCTTT	CASTRGGFGEAFF
TRBJ2-1	TRBD2	few	TRBV30	TGTGCCTGGATCCGGGGGGGAGGGACATACAATGAGCAGTTCTTC	CAWIRGGGTYNEQFF
TRBJ2-1	TRBD2	NA	TRBV29-1	TGCAGCGTTGCGGCGGGAGTTGTTGAGCAGTTCTTC	CSVAAGVVEQFF
TRBJ2-2	NA	few	TRBV30	TGTGCCTGGAGTGGGGGACATATCTCCAACACCGGGGAGCTGTTTTTT	CAWSGGHISNTGELFF
TRBJ2-7	NA	NA	TRBV7-2	TGTGCCAGCAGCTTGCAGGGAAGGTCCTACGAGCAGTACTTC	CASSLQGRSYEQYF
TRBJ2-7	NA	few	TRBV19	TGTGCCAGTAGTAAGTCCGGGAGCTACGAGCAGTACTTC	CASSKSGSYEQYF
TRBJ1-5	NA	NA	TRBV7-4	TGTGCCAGCAGCTTAGCAGGCAGGGTAGTCCAGCCCCAGCATTTT	CASSLAGRVVQPQHF
TRBJ1-1	NA	NA	TRBV5-1	TGCGCCAGCAGCGGAGGACAGAGCCTCTTGAACACTGAAGCTTTCTTT	CASSGGQSLLNTEAFF
TRBJ2-5	TRBD2	NA	TRBV10-1	TGCGCCACCACTGGTGGATCGGAGGCGGGAGCTAAGACCCAGTACTTC	CATTGGSEAGAKTQYF
TRBJ2-1	NA	few	TRBV6-5	TGTGCCAGCGGGGGCGGCTCACGTGAGCAGTTCTTC	CASGGGSREQFF
TRBJ1-2	NA	NA	TRBV19	TGTGCCAGTAAAGGCAGGTACTATGGCTACACCTTC	CASKGRYYGYTF
TRBJ2-7	NA	NA	TRBV28	TGTGCCAGCAGCCCCCGACAGAGTAGCTCCTACGAGCAGTACTTC	CASSPRQSSSYEQYF
TRBJ1-6	NA	NA	TRBV5-4	TGTGCCAGCAGCTTGGACCGTACGGGGTTTCATTCACCCCTCCACTTT	CASSLDRTGFHSPLHF
TRBJ1-1	TRBD1	NA	TRBV5-1	TGCGCCAGCAGCATCCGGACAGGGGTTGGGACTGAAGCTTTCTTT	CASSIRTGVGTEAFF
TRBJ1-4	NA	NA	TRBV21-1	TGTGCCAGCAGTCTCAGTTCTTTAACTAATGAAAAACTGTTTTTT	CASSLSSLTNEKLFF
TRBJ2-7	NA	NA	TRBV7-9	TGTGCCAGCAGCCCCTACCCAACAGGGTGGAACGAGCAGTACTTC	CASSPYPTGWNEQYF
TRBJ2-3	NA	NA	TRBV28	TGTGCCAGCAGCGATTTTGGCAGGGGAGGCACAGATACGCAGTATTTT	CASSDFGRGGTDTQYF
TRBJ1-2	NA	few	TRBV25-1	TGTGCCAGCAGTGAGGAGCCGAGGGCCTATGGCTACACCTTC	CASSEEPRAYGYTF
TRBJ1-4	NA	NA	TRBV7-6	TGTGCCAGCAGTCTTAACAGGAATCCTAATGAAAAACTGTTTTTT	CASSLNRNPNEKLFF
TRBJ2-2	NA	NA	TRBV19	TGTGCCAGTAGTATTAGGGGCGGGGAGCTGTTTTTT	CASSIRGGELFF
TRBJ2-1	TRBD2	once	TRBV7-2	TGTGCCAGCAGCTCGACCTCCGGGACTAGCGGACCTTACAATGAGCAGTTCTTC	CASSSTSGTSGPYNEQFF
TRBJ2-3	TRBD1	NA	TRBV4-3	TGCGCCAGCAGCCAAGATAGGACAGGGTATACAGATACGCAGTATTTT	CASSQDRTGYTDTQYF
TRBJ2-7	TRBD1	NA	TRBV7-2	TGTGCCAGCAGCTTTAACAGGGGGCTACTGTACTTC	CASSFNRGLLYF
TRBJ1-5	NA	NA	TRBV28	TGTGCCAGCAGCCCACGCAGCGAAGTACTATATAGCAATCAGCCCCAGCATTTT	CASSPRSEVLYSNQPQHF
TRBJ1-4	TRBD1	NA	TRBV2	TGTGCCAGCAGCTTGGACAGGGCGGATGAAAAACTGTTTTTT	CASSLDRADEKLFF
TRBJ2-2	TRBD2	NA	TRBV6-7	TGTGCCAGCAGTCCACGAGGCGCGGGAGGGAACACCGGGGAGCTGTTTTTT	CASSPRGAGGNTGELFF
TRBJ1-6	TRBD1	NA	TRBV2	TGTGCCAGCAGTGTTGGAGACAGGGAAAGATCACCCCTCCACTTT	CASSVGDRERSPLHF
TRBJ1-1	TRBD1	NA	TRBV5-8	TGTGCCAGCAGCCGTTGGGCGGGACAGGAAGCTTTCTTT	CASSRWAGQEAFF